The rows below give T cell receptor beta chains drawn from one sample of a study of blood T cell repertoires in COVID-19. Data came from immunoSEQ multiplex PCR; TCRdb stores just in-frame clones and leaves some out. The sample consists of 110,000 or so clones, roughly 80% of them appearing once. The sample taken for sequencing was peripheral blood. All receptors come from a man aged 45-65 years with acute or convalescent COVID-19. Each CDR3 is given with its conserved first and last residue.

>TRBV7-7
CASSSKADRGYGYTF
>TRBV18
CASSPGSTEAFF
>TRBV24-1
CATSETGRTGELFF
>TRBV12-3/TRBV12-4
CASSLGTGESLHF
>TRBV12-5
CASGTPPADYSGNTIYF
>TRBV10-3
CAISWTEMSSGNTIYF
>TRBV19
CASSRYTGDEQFF
>TRBV27
CASSPSSYNSPLHF
>TRBV5-1
CASSPGTGGEYEQYF
>TRBV5-4
CASSLSRGRDYGYTF
>TRBV5-5
CASSPGGQGRDTQYF
>TRBV5-1
CASSLGTGGTEAFF
>TRBV18
CASSPQGANYGYTF
>TRBV19
CASSMDSSGVYEQYF
>TRBV16
CASTLSGGGGYTF
>TRBV7-3
CASSLIGGAGLYGYTF
>TRBV10-3
CAIKAGDITDTQYF